This TCR beta chain was sequenced during a study of blood T cell repertoires in COVID-19. Study summary: Some COVID-19 samples were acute and others convalescent; all came from the United States, Italy and Spain. In each case, the material was cDNA or gDNA derived from T cells, B-cell-depleted T cells, or PBMCs.

The table lists this clone with a count of one. Per the study methods: Cell counts per sample came from amplifying reference gene primers. Using immunoSEQ multiplex PCR, the repertoire was profiled, and TCRdb retains in-frame clones only, with some absent. That table supplies the V and J calls and clone size; D and trimming were determined from the DNA. The profile shows about 100,000 clones, less than 85% of them singletons. Sequenced material: peripheral blood. The origin of this receptor is a man aged 65 to 79 with active or convalescent COVID-19.

The DNA for the CDR3 is TGTGCCAGCAGCTTTTCCTGGACAGGGGCGGGTCAGCCCCAGCATTTT. It yields the protein CASSFSWTGAGQPQHF. J is TRBJ1-5 and V is TRBV5-8, with 9 bases lining up with TRBD1. The germline gives CDR1 SGHTS, CDR2 YDEGEE. The ends lost 2 bases at V and 6 bases at J; junction bases unmatched: 9. The CDR3 length is 16 residues.